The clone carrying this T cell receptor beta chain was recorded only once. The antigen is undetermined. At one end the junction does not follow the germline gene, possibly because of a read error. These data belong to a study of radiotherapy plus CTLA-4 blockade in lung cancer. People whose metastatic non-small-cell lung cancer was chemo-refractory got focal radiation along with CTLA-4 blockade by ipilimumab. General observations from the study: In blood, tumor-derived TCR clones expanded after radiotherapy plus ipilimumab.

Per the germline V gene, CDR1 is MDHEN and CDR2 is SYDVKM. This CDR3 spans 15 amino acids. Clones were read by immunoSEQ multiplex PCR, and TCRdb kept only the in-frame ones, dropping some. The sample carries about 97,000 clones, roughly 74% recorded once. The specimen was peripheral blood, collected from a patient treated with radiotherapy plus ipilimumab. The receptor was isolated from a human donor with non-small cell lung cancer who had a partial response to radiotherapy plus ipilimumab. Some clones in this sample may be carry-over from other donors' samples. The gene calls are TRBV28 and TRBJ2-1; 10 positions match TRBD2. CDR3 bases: TGTGTCAGCAGTTTCCTACTAGCGGGAAGGAATGAGCAGTTCTTC. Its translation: CVSSFLLAGRNEQFF. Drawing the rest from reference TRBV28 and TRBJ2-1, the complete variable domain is DVKVTQSSRYLVKRTGEKVFLECVQDMDHENMFWYRQDPGLGLRLIYFSYDVKMKEKGDIPEGYSVSREKKERFSLILESASTNQTSMYLCVSSFLLAGRNEQFFGPGTRLTVL.